This TCR beta chain was observed in a study of tumor and adjacent non-tumor tissue in lung cancer. Study findings and constraints: Tumor TCR diversity, when higher, was linked to shorter survival. In normal lung, the top 100 clones were significantly more dominant than in tumor.

Germline CDR1 is DFQATT and CDR2 is SNEGSKA (reference sequence). V dropped 0 bases and J dropped 5 bases, with 22 bases sitting between them. The CDR3 consists of 17 residues. This sample's RNA came from whole unsorted tissue. Regarding this clonotype: Antigen specificity is unknown.

A modified ARM-PCR protocol with three rounds of nested PCR amplified TCRbeta. TCRdb reanalysed the multiplex PCR reads using MiXCR and keeps one entry per CDR3 protein. The repertoire includes over 110,000 distinct CDR3 sequences, around 61% of them detected once, and 15% to 20% sits in the top ten. The chain employs TRBV20-1 and TRBJ2-5, with TRBD2 as a possible D gene (6 bases). This receptor was taken from a man aged 55 to 70 with small cell lung cancer. Source material: lung tumor tissue. The CDR3 reads CSARDLSGRPYLETQYF. The CDR3, as DNA: TGCAGTGCTAGAGATTTGAGTGGGAGGCCTTATTTGGAGACCCAGTACTTC.